These T cell receptor beta chains were read from a single sample in a study of cytomegalovirus exposure and HLA in healthy donors. Profiling relied on immunoSEQ multiplex PCR, and the TCRdb table lists in-frame clones only, not all of them. The table shows fewer than 65,000 clones, with 73% occurring only once. Input material: PBMCs. These receptors all stem from a man aged 45-65 years in good health and CMV-seronegative. Both conserved end residues are part of each CDR3. The order of the fields is J gene, D gene, clone size, V gene, CDR3 DNA, CDR3 protein. The D gene is left open where the match is weak. Clone size, where shown, is once, few, many, or a class for clones that have expanded.

TRBJ1-5 . . TRBV30 TGTGCCTGGAGTTTACCGGGCAATCAGCCCCAGCATTTT CAWSLPGNQPQHF
TRBJ1-5 TRBD1 . TRBV5-6 TGTGCCAGCAGCTCGCGGACAGGGGTTCAGCCCCAGCATTTT CASSSRTGVQPQHF
TRBJ2-5 TRBD2 . TRBV5-1 TGCGCCAGCACCAAACCACCACTAGCGGGGTCCCGGCCGCAAGAGACCCAGTACTTC CASTKPPLAGSRPQETQYF
TRBJ1-5 . once TRBV19 TGTGCCAGTAGTACCACCCGGGATCAGCCCCAGCATTTT CASSTTRDQPQHF
TRBJ2-1 TRBD2 . TRBV11-3 TGTGCCAGCAGCTTATCCCCTAGCGGGGGTCGGGAGCAGTTCTTC CASSLSPSGGREQFF
TRBJ2-5 . few TRBV6-6 TGTGCCAGCACCGAAACTAGGAACCAAGAGACCCAGTACTTC CASTETRNQETQYF
TRBJ1-2 TRBD1 once TRBV5-5 TGTGCCAGCAGCTTGGGGGACAGAGTGGTGTATGGCTACACCTTC CASSLGDRVVYGYTF
TRBJ1-4 . . TRBV19 TGTGCCAGTAGTATAGGGGGAGGGACGAGGGAAAAACTGTTTTTT CASSIGGGTREKLFF
TRBJ1-1 . . TRBV5-1 TGCGCCAGCAGCTTATCCCAAAGCGCGAACACTGAAGCTTTCTTT CASSLSQSANTEAFF
TRBJ1-5 TRBD1 few TRBV5-4 TGTGCCAGCAGCAGACAGGGGGGGAATCAGCCCCAGCATTTT CASSRQGGNQPQHF